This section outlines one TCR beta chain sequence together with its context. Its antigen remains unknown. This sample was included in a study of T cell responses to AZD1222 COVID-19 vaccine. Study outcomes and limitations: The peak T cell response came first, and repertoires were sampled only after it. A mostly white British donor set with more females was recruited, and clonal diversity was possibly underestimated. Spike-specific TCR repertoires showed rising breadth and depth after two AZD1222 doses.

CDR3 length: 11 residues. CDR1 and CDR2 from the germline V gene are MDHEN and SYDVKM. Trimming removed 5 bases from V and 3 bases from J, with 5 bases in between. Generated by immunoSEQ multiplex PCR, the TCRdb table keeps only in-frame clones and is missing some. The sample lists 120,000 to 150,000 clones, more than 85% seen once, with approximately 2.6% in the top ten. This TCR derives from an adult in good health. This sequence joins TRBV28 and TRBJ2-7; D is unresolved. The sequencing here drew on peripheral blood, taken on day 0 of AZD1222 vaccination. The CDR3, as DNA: TGTGCCAGCAGTCCTCTCTACGAGCAGTACTTC. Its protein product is CASSPLYEQYF. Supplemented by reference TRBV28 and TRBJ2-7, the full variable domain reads DVKVTQSSRYLVKRTGEKVFLECVQDMDHENMFWYRQDPGLGLRLIYFSYDVKMKEKGDIPEGYSVSREKKERFSLILESASTNQTSMYLCASSPLYEQYFGPGTRLTVT.